A selection of T cell receptor beta chains follows, all from one sample in a study of blood T cell repertoires in COVID-19. Assay: immunoSEQ multiplex PCR; the TCRdb copy retains only in-frame clones and omits some. The sample includes around 97,000 clones, roughly 84% of them seen just once. The sequenced sample was peripheral blood. These receptors all stem from a human donor in a cohort sampled during active COVID-19. CDR3s include the opening cysteine and the closing phenylalanine or tryptophan. A D gene is named only where the DNA matches it firmly. Size is stated for part of the rows, as once, few or many counts, or as a class when the clone is expanded.

v_call	j_call	clone_size	d_call	cdr3_nt	cdr3_aa
TRBV1	TRBJ2-3	.	.	TGCACCAGCAGCCAGGGGACTAGCCAGACAGATACGCAGTATTTT	CTSSQGTSQTDTQYF
TRBV9	TRBJ1-6	.	TRBD1	TGTGCCAGCAGCTCAAGGACAGGTTGGAATTCACCCCTCCACTTT	CASSSRTGWNSPLHF
TRBV6-5	TRBJ1-3	.	TRBD1	TGTGCCAGCTCTCGGACAGGGAGGGGAAACACCATATATTTT	CASSRTGRGNTIYF
TRBV5-4	TRBJ2-2	.	TRBD2	TGTGCCAGCAGCTTCGCAAAGGGACTAGCGGGGGGGGAGCTGTTTTTT	CASSFAKGLAGGELFF
TRBV6-5	TRBJ2-2	.	TRBD1	TGTGCCACCCGACAGGGCTCATCCGGGGAGCTGTTTTTT	CATRQGSSGELFF
TRBV9	TRBJ2-1	once	.	TGTGCCAGCAGCCCCCACGATAGCTTCAACAATGAGCAGTTCTTC	CASSPHDSFNNEQFF
TRBV2	TRBJ2-5	.	.	TGTGCCAGCAGTAGGGAGACCCGGGAGACCCAGTACTTC	CASSRETRETQYF
TRBV18	TRBJ1-2	.	.	TGTGCCAGCTCCCCCGACCAGGCGTCGCGCTATGGCTACACCTTC	CASSPDQASRYGYTF
TRBV5-1	TRBJ2-5	.	TRBD2	TGCGCCAGCAGCGTGGGACTAGCGGTCGAGGAGACCCAGTACTTC	CASSVGLAVEETQYF
TRBV12-5	TRBJ2-5	.	.	TGTGCTAGTGGTTTGGCCCCCAGGGAGACCCAGTACTTC	CASGLAPRETQYF
TRBV10-1	TRBJ2-7	.	TRBD1	TGCGCCAGCAGTGGGGGACAGGGAAACTACGAGCAGTACTTC	CASSGGQGNYEQYF
TRBV28	TRBJ1-5	.	TRBD1	TGTGCCAGCAGCCTTACAGGGGGCGGGAATCAGCCCCAGCATTTT	CASSLTGGGNQPQHF
TRBV5-1	TRBJ1-4	.	.	TGCGCCAGCAGCTTTCGCGGGACGAATGAAAAACTGTTTTTT	CASSFRGTNEKLFF
TRBV6-5	TRBJ1-1	.	.	TGTGCCAGCAGCCTATCCGAGGGGAACACTGAAGCTTTCTTT	CASSLSEGNTEAFF
TRBV6-5	TRBJ1-5	.	.	TGTGCCAGCACAGAAGGAGCTAGCAATCAGCCCCAGCATTTT	CASTEGASNQPQHF
TRBV7-2	TRBJ2-1	.	TRBD2	TGTGCCAGCAGCTTAGTGAGTGGTAGCGGGGGGGCAAATGAGCAGTTCTTC	CASSLVSGSGGANEQFF
TRBV19	TRBJ1-3	.	.	TGTGCCAGTAGTCTCCAGGGGTCCTTTTCTACCATATATTTT	CASSLQGSFSTIYF
TRBV28	TRBJ1-1	.	TRBD1	TGTGCCAGCAGACAGGGGCCCGTGAACACTGAAGCTTTCTTT	CASRQGPVNTEAFF
TRBV5-1	TRBJ1-2	.	TRBD1	TGCGCCAGCAGCTTGGATGGGACAGGGAACTCTGGCTACACCTTC	CASSLDGTGNSGYTF
TRBV27	TRBJ1-2	.	TRBD1	TGTGCCAGCAGTTTATTCCCCGGGGACAGGGTTGGCTACACCTTC	CASSLFPGDRVGYTF
TRBV10-3	TRBJ2-1	.	.	TGTGCCAACGGACAAACACTAGGGGGCTACAATGAGCAGTTCTTC	CANGQTLGGYNEQFF
TRBV5-1	TRBJ1-1	.	TRBD1	TGCGCCAGCAAAGACAGGGTAGGAACTGAAGCTTTCTTT	CASKDRVGTEAFF
TRBV29-1	TRBJ1-1	.	.	TGCAGCGTTGGAGGGGGGGGGAACACTGAAGCTTTCTTT	CSVGGGGNTEAFF
TRBV7-2	TRBJ1-5	.	TRBD1	TGTGCCAGCAGACAAGACAGGGGGCAGGGACAGCCCCAGCATTTT	CASRQDRGQGQPQHF
TRBV10-3	TRBJ2-7	.	TRBD2	TGTGCCATCAGATCTAGCGGGGGGGCCGGCGAGCAGTACTTC	CAIRSSGGAGEQYF
TRBV5-1	TRBJ1-5	.	TRBD1	TGCGCCAGCAGCGTGGACAGGGATCAGCCCCAGCATTTT	CASSVDRDQPQHF
TRBV12-3/TRBV12-4	TRBJ1-2	.	.	TGTGCCAGCAGTTTACAGGAGGTCTATGGCTACACCTTC	CASSLQEVYGYTF
TRBV28	TRBJ1-2	.	TRBD1	TGTGCCAGCAGCTCTCCTTACAGGGGGTCCTATGGCTACACCTTC	CASSSPYRGSYGYTF
TRBV30	TRBJ2-6	.	.	TGTGCCTGGAGACAACAGTCTGGGGCCAACGTCCTGACTTTC	CAWRQQSGANVLTF
TRBV10-2	TRBJ1-1	.	.	TGCGCCAGCAGTGACCCCCTTGCCGGGGTAAAAGCTTTCTTT	CASSDPLAGVKAFF
TRBV4-2	TRBJ1-2	.	TRBD1	TGTGCCAGCAGCCAAAAGACAGGGGATTATGGCTACACCTTC	CASSQKTGDYGYTF
TRBV27	TRBJ2-6	.	.	TGTGCCAGCAGTTTATCGTGGCGGTCCGGGGCCAACGTCCTGACTTTC	CASSLSWRSGANVLTF
TRBV6-5	TRBJ1-2	.	TRBD1	TGTGCCAGCAGGGCGGGACAGGGGGCATATGGCTACACCTTC	CASRAGQGAYGYTF
TRBV4-3	TRBJ2-1	.	.	TGCGCCAGCAGCCAAGATCGTGTCTACGAAAATGAGCAGTTCTTC	CASSQDRVYENEQFF
TRBV4-2	TRBJ1-1	.	.	TGTGCCAGCAGCGATAGGACAGAGCACACTGAAGCTTTCTTT	CASSDRTEHTEAFF
TRBV5-1	TRBJ1-2	.	.	TGCGCCAGCAGCTTGGTAGGCGGTGGTGGTGGCTACACCTTC	CASSLVGGGGGYTF
TRBV7-9	TRBJ1-4	.	.	TGTGCCAGCAGCTCACGAGGAGGTACTGAAAAACTGTTTTTT	CASSSRGGTEKLFF
TRBV4-1	TRBJ2-7	.	.	TGCGCCAGCAGCCAAGATACAGGGATCTCCTACGAGCAGTACTTC	CASSQDTGISYEQYF
TRBV5-1	TRBJ1-1	once	TRBD1	TGCGCCAGCAGCTTGGGCGCAGGGGGAGAGACTGAAGCTTTCTTT	CASSLGAGGETEAFF
TRBV20-1	TRBJ1-4	.	.	TGCAGCGGCAGGGTGGGGGAAAAACTGTTTTTT	CSGRVGEKLFF
TRBV3-1/TRBV3-2	TRBJ1-5	.	TRBD1	TGTGCCAGCAGCCCCAGACAGGGAGGCGGCAATCAGCCCCAGCATTTT	CASSPRQGGGNQPQHF
TRBV5-1	TRBJ1-1	once	TRBD1	TGCGCCAGCAGCTTGGTTCAGGGGGCGCGGGACACTGAAGCTTTCTTT	CASSLVQGARDTEAFF
TRBV11-2	TRBJ1-2	.	.	TGTGCCAGCACCCCAGGCGGGGGTCCCTATGGCTACACCTTC	CASTPGGGPYGYTF
TRBV2	TRBJ1-2	.	TRBD1	TGTGCCAGCAGTCAGGACAGGGGCCTTGGCTACACCTTC	CASSQDRGLGYTF
TRBV3-1/TRBV3-2	TRBJ1-5	.	TRBD1	TGTGCCAGCAGCCGGACAGGCGATCAGCCCCAGCATTTT	CASSRTGDQPQHF
TRBV2	TRBJ1-2	.	.	TGTGCCACAACTGGGCAGCCTAACTATGGCTACACCTTC	CATTGQPNYGYTF
TRBV2	TRBJ1-5	once	.	TGTGCCAGCAGGGACAGAAATCAGCCCCAGCATTTT	CASRDRNQPQHF
TRBV19	TRBJ1-3	.	.	TGTGCCAGTAGTACCTCTCTCATCCCTAGCTCTGGAAACACCATATATTTT	CASSTSLIPSSGNTIYF
TRBV27	TRBJ2-7	few	.	TGTGCCAGCAGATGGGCGACGGGGAACGAGCAGTACTTC	CASRWATGNEQYF